This T cell receptor (beta chain) was identified in a study of blood T cell repertoires in COVID-19. The assay was immunoSEQ multiplex PCR, and TCRdb's table has in-frame clones only and misses some. The sample has more than 150,000 clones, 84% seen once. The CDR3 spans 14 residues. CDR1 is MDHEN, CDR2 SYDVKM, per germline. V lost 2 bases to trimming and J lost 9 bases; unmatched junction nucleotides: 4. The chain links TRBV28 to TRBJ1-5, with 10 bases identical to TRBD1. The TCR was taken from a woman between 50 and 59 years old who had recovered from COVID-19. Source material: PBMCs or T cells enriched from blood (not recorded which). DNA of the CDR3: TGTGCCAGCAGTTTAGGGACAGGGGCAGGGCCCCAGCATTTT. Translated, it gives CASSLGTGAGPQHF.